This entry is about one T cell receptor (beta chain). The V and J ends lost 0 bases and 5 bases respectively, with 11 bases between them. Germline CDR1 reads SGDLS; CDR2 reads YYNGEE. The CDR3 has 14 amino acids. Alongside a J-beta primer mix, a sample-barcoded 5' primer served in a second PCR lasting about 7 to 11 cycles. One entry per CDR3 protein, called by TCRdb with MiXCR from the 5' RACE reads. The sample yields under 2 million distinct CDR3 sequences, 30% to 40% seen once. The data originate from a study of blood T cells in healthy people across ages. Study summary: Using template switching, researchers captured about one barcoded beta molecule for each two T cells.

The clonotype originates from a young woman in good health. The V gene is TRBV9, the J gene TRBJ1-1; D is undetermined. Material: blood. The CDR3 loop reads CASSVAPRVTEAFF. CDR3 sequence (DNA): TGTGCCAGCAGCGTAGCTCCGAGGGTTACTGAAGCTTTCTTT.